The rows below give T cell receptor beta chains drawn from one sample of a study of shared clonotypes between healthy human individuals. Some clones are missing from TCRdb's copy, which holds only in-frame ones; the method was immunoSEQ multiplex PCR. The table has millions of clones, around 95% seen once. What was sequenced was naive CD4+ T cells sorted from blood. Source of these receptors: a man younger than 35 in good health. CDR3s include the opening cysteine and the closing phenylalanine or tryptophan. The D gene is left open where the match is weak. The size of a clone is reported for some rows only, either as once, few or many, or as a class for expanded clones.

j_call clone_size v_call d_call cdr3_aa cdr3_nt
TRBJ2-3 . TRBV5-1 TRBD2 CASSIGTSGRATDTQYF TGCGCCAGCAGCATTGGGACTAGCGGGAGGGCCACAGATACGCAGTATTTT
TRBJ1-3 . TRBV28 . CASSEGGTTNSGNTIYF TGTGCCAGCAGTGAGGGAGGGACGACCAACTCTGGAAACACCATATATTTT
TRBJ2-7 . TRBV27 . CASSLSRVGGTYEQYF TGTGCCAGCAGTTTATCGAGAGTTGGCGGGACCTACGAGCAGTACTTC
TRBJ2-7 . TRBV10-3 . CAISESTAGPGEQYF TGTGCCATCAGTGAGTCTACTGCGGGACCAGGCGAGCAGTACTTC
TRBJ2-7 . TRBV7-2 . CASSRRTTSPSSYEQYF TGTGCCAGCAGCCGAAGGACGACTAGTCCTTCTTCCTACGAGCAGTACTTC
TRBJ2-7 . TRBV1 . CTSSLGTSGRSRYEQYF TGCACCAGCAGCTTAGGGACTAGCGGGAGGTCACGCTACGAGCAGTACTTC
TRBJ2-2 . TRBV4-3 . CASSQAPATGNTGELFF TGCGCCAGCAGCCAAGCCCCCGCGACGGGGAACACTGGGGAGCTGTTTTTT
TRBJ1-1 . TRBV11-2 . CASSTEGLSTEAFF TGTGCCAGCAGCACCGAGGGACTGTCCACTGAAGCTTTCTTT
TRBJ2-5 . TRBV28 TRBD1 CASSTGTAQETQYF TGTGCCAGCAGTACTGGGACAGCACAAGAGACCCAGTACTTC
TRBJ2-3 . TRBV5-1 . CASRLEGESTDTQYF TGCGCCAGCAGACTGGAGGGCGAAAGCACAGATACGCAGTATTTT
TRBJ1-1 . TRBV30 . CAWRFDREAFF TGTGCCTGGAGGTTTGACCGTGAAGCTTTCTTT
TRBJ2-2 . TRBV5-1 TRBD1 CASRDRADSGELFF TGCGCCAGCCGGGACAGGGCCGACTCCGGGGAGCTGTTTTTT
TRBJ2-7 . TRBV4-1 TRBD2 CASSRLPSQRGGKIHSYEQYF TGCGCCAGCAGCCGCCTCCCTTCCCAGCGGGGGGGAAAAATTCACTCCTACGAGCAGTACTTC
TRBJ2-3 . TRBV18 TRBD1 CASSRGQAGADTQYF TGTGCCAGCTCCCGCGGACAGGCCGGGGCAGATACGCAGTATTTT
TRBJ2-3 . TRBV30 . CAWSVGANTQYF TGTGCCTGGAGTGTAGGAGCTAATACGCAGTATTTT
TRBJ2-7 . TRBV30 . CAWGASSYEQYF TGTGCCTGGGGGGCGAGCTCCTACGAGCAGTACTTC
TRBJ2-5 . TRBV19 . CASSPTSWYQETQYF TGTGCCAGTAGTCCTACTTCTTGGTACCAAGAGACCCAGTACTTC
TRBJ1-1 . TRBV18 . CASYRDTADTEAFF TGTGCCAGCTACCGGGACACCGCCGACACTGAAGCTTTCTTT
TRBJ2-7 . TRBV28 . CASSLSGGSYEQYF TGTGCCAGCAGTTTATCCGGGGGCTCCTACGAGCAGTACTTC
TRBJ2-3 . TRBV18 . CASSIPTSTDTQYF TGTGCCAGCTCAATACCGACTAGCACAGATACGCAGTATTTT
TRBJ2-2 . TRBV14 . CASSQDGRRAGELFF TGTGCCAGCAGCCAAGACGGGAGAAGGGCCGGGGAGCTGTTTTTT
TRBJ1-6 . TRBV2 . CASCSGVASYNSPLHF TGTGCCAGTTGTTCAGGGGTCGCCTCCTATAATTCACCCCTCCACTTT
TRBJ2-5 . TRBV6-5 TRBD1 CASRTDRGGETQYF TGTGCCAGCAGAACCGACAGGGGAGGAGAGACCCAGTACTTC
TRBJ2-7 . TRBV15 TRBD1 CATSRNRGPYEQYF TGTGCCACCAGCAGGAACAGGGGCCCCTACGAGCAGTACTTC
TRBJ1-5 . TRBV5-1 TRBD1 CASSPGTGNQPQHF TGCGCCAGCAGCCCCGGGACAGGCAATCAGCCCCAGCATTTT
TRBJ2-5 . TRBV7-2 TRBD2 CASSRRLADETQYF TGTGCCAGCAGCCGCCGACTAGCCGACGAGACCCAGTACTTC
TRBJ2-7 . TRBV7-3 . CASSAGVSAPYEQYF TGTGCCAGCAGCGCAGGAGTCTCCGCACCCTACGAGCAGTACTTC
TRBJ1-1 . TRBV2 . CASSVIEMNTEAFF TGTGCCAGCAGTGTGATCGAGATGAACACTGAAGCTTTCTTT
TRBJ1-1 . TRBV14 TRBD1 CASSQETGQLF TGTGCCAGCAGCCAAGAGACGGGACAGTTATTT
TRBJ2-1 once TRBV15 TRBD2 CATSRTGTSGYNEQFF TGTGCCACCAGCAGAACCGGGACTAGCGGATACAATGAGCAGTTCTTC
TRBJ1-4 . TRBV27 TRBD1 CASRRLATGVDEKLFF TGTGCCAGCAGACGTTTGGCTACAGGGGTGGATGAAAAACTGTTTTTT
TRBJ2-7 . TRBV5-5 . CASSPDGPYEQYF TGTGCCAGCAGCCCGGACGGACCCTACGAGCAGTACTTC
TRBJ1-2 . TRBV28 . CASSSSIGGWDGYTF TGTGCCAGCAGTTCCTCGATCGGGGGCTGGGATGGCTACACCTTC
TRBJ2-7 . TRBV27 TRBD1 CASSGRDRGEQYF TGTGCCAGCAGTGGCCGGGACAGGGGCGAGCAGTACTTC
TRBJ2-7 once TRBV2 TRBD2 CATKASGGPSYEQYF TGTGCCACAAAGGCTTCGGGAGGGCCCTCCTACGAGCAGTACTTC
TRBJ1-2 once TRBV20-1 . CSSRGGDGYTF TGCAGTTCCCGGGGAGGCGATGGCTACACCTTC
TRBJ2-2 . TRBV27 TRBD2 CASSLSREVKTGELFF TGTGCCAGCAGTTTATCACGGGAGGTAAAAACCGGGGAGCTGTTTTTT
TRBJ2-5 . TRBV5-4 . CASSLARYQETQYF TGTGCCAGCAGCTTGGCCAGGTACCAAGAGACCCAGTACTTC
TRBJ2-5 . TRBV6-1 . CASTVGGHVTGAQYF TGTGCCAGCACCGTGGGGGGGCATGTTACAGGGGCCCAGTACTTC
TRBJ1-5 . TRBV27 . CASRYPGGAEPQHF TGTGCCAGCAGATACCCGGGGGGGGCAGAGCCCCAGCATTTT
TRBJ1-1 once TRBV27 . CASSSNGHMNTEAFF TGTGCCAGCAGTTCCAACGGACACATGAACACTGAAGCTTTCTTT